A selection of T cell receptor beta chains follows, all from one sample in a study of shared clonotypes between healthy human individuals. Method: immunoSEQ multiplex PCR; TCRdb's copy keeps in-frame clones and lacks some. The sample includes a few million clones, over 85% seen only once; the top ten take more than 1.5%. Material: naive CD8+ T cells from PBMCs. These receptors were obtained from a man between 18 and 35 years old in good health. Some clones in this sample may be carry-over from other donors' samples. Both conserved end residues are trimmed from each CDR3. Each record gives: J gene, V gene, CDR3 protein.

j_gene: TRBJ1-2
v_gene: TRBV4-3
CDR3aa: ASSQEGTQALYGYT

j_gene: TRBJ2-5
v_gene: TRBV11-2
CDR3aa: ASSLTGGTETQY

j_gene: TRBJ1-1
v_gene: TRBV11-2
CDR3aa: ASSHQGAEAF

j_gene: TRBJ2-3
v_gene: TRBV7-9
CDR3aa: ASSPTLEEPYTQY

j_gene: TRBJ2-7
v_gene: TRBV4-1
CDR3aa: ASSQEPRSSYEQY

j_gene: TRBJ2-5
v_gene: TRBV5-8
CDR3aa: ASSLGFSQETQY

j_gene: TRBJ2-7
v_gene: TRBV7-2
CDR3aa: ASSLVQGLSYEQY

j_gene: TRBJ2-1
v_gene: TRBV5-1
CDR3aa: ASSLGELGSLVGIGNEQF

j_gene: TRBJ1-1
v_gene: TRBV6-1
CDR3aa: ASNIQGWNTEAF

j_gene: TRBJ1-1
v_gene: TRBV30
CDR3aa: AWMVPGDTEAF

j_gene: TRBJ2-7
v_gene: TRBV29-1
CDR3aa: SVPNQTTGHRGISYEQY

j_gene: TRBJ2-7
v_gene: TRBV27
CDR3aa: ASTRTGGDEQY

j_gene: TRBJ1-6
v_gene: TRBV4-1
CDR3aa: ASSQVDRKNSPLH

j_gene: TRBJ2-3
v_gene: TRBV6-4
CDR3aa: ASSDYPPGTRGDTQY

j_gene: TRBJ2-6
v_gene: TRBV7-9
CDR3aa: ATLGARAPGANVLT

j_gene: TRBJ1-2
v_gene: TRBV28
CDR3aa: ASSLFSNYGYT

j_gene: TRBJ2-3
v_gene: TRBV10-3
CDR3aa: AIKSEDSGTDTQY

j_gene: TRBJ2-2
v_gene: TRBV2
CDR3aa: ASSDVIRGELF

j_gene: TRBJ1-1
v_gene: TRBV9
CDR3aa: ASSVGGWTEAF

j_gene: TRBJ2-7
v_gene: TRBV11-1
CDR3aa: ASSLEGVGSNEQY

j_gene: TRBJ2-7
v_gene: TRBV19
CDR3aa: ASSIGAGGGEEQY

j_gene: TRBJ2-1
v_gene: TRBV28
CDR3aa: ASSPPMATEQF

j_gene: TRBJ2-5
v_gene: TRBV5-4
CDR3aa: ASSSIENSPHQETQY

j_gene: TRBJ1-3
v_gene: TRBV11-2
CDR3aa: ASSLDLGAAGNTIY

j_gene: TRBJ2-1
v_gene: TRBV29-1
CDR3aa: SVDGVSGRGNEQF

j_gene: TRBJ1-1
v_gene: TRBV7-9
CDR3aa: ASSLTALRGAF

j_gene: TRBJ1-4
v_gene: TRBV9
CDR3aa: ASSVGGRGSEKLF

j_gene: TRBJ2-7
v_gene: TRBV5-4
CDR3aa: ASSLVDGSGFHEQY

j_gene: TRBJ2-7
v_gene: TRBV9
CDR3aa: ASSVAPGGSTYEQY

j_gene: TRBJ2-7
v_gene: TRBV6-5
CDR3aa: ASSYPRTGGWEQY

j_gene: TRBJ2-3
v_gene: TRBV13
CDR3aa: ASSLQLDTQY

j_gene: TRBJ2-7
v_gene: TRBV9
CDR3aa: ASSPDEGLIDEQY

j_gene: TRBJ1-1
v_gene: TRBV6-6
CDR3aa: ASSYSRGMNTEAF

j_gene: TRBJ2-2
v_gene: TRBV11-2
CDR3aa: ASSPRDGRSTGELF

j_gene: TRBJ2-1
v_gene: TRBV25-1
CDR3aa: ASSESGRSYNEQF

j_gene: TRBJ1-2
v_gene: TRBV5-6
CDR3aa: ASSALGGFDYGYT

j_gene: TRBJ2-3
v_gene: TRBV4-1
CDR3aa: ASSLLRRPDTQY

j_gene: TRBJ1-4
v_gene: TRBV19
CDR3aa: ASRRDRGQDEKLF

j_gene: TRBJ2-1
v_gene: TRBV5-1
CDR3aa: ASSFGSRYNEQF

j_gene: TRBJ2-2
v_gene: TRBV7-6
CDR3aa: ASSLTSGYTGELF

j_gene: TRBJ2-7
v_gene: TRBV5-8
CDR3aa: ASSPVPPSTEQY

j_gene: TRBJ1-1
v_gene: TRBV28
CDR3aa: ASSLLVENTEAF

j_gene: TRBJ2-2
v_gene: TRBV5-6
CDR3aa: ASSSDRGYGGELF

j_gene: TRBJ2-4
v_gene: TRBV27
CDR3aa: ASSPGDRAQNIQY

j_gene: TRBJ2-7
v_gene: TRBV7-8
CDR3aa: ASSMGQGGSEQY

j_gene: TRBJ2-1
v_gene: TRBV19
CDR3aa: ATRPGGSGYNEQF

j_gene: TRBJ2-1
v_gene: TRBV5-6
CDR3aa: ASSPFRGGSYNEQF

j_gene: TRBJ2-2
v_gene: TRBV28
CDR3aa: ASSYYREHSGELF

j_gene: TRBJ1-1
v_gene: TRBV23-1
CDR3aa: ASRQDRENTEAF

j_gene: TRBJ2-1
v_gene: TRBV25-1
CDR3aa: ASSGHGKTLGQF

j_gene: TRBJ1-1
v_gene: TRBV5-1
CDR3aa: ASAGGASPEAF

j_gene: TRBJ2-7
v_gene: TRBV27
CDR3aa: ASSPLVPSYEQY

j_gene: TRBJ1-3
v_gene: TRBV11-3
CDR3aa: ARLDRARIRGNTIY

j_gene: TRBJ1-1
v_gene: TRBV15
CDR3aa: ATSADRGANTEAF

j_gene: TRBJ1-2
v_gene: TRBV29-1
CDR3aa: SVEDRSQGLRYGYT

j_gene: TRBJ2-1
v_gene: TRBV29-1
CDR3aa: SVADGTLSYNEQF

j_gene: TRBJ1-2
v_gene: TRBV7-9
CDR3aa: ASSQTLERKNGYT